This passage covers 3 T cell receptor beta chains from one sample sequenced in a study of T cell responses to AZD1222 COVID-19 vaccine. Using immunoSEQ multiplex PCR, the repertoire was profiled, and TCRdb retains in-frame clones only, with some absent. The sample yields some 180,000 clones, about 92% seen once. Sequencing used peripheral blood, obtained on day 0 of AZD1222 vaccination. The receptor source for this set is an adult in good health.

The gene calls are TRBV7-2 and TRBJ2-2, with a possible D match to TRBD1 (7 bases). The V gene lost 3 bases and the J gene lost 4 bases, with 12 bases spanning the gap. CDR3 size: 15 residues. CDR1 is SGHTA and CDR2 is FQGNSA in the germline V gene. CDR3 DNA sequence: TGTGCCAGCAGCTTGCGACAGGGAGGCACCGGGGAGCTGTTTTTT. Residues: CASSLRQGGTGELFF.

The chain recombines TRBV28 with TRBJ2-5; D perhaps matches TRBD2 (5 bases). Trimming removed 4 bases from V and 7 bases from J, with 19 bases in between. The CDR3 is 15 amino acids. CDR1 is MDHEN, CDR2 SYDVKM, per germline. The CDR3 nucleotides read TGTGCCAGCAGTTCCCCGGGATCACTTCGGGCGACCCAGTACTTC. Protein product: CASSSPGSLRATQYF. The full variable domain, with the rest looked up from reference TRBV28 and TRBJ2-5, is DVKVTQSSRYLVKRTGEKVFLECVQDMDHENMFWYRQDPGLGLRLIYFSYDVKMKEKGDIPEGYSVSREKKERFSLILESASTNQTSMYLCASSSPGSLRATQYFGPGTRLLVL.

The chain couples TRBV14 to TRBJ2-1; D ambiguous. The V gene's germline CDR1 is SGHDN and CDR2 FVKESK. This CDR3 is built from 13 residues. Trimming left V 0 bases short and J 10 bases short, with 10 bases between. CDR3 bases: TGTGCCAGCAGCCAAGACTTCGGGCGGGAGCAGTTCTTC. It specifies CASSQDFGREQFF. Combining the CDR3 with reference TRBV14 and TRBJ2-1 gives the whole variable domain EAGVTQFPSHSVIEKGQTVTLRCDPISGHDNLYWYRRVMGKEIKFLLHFVKESKQDESGMPNNRFLAERTGGTYSTLKVQPAELEDSGVYFCASSQDFGREQFFGPGTRLTVL.